A selection of T cell receptor beta chains follows, all from one sample in a study of T cells in Graves' hyperthyroidism and ophthalmopathy. MiXCR was run by TCRdb on the multiplex PCR reads, yielding one entry per CDR3 protein. The data show some 24,000 distinct CDR3 sequences, 45% to 55% seen once. The sample consisted of blood. These receptors all stem from a woman aged 40 to 55 with Graves' hyperthyroidism that later progressed to Graves' ophthalmopathy. Each CDR3 is given with its conserved first and last residue. D genes are given only for firm matches. Where a row states a size, it is once, few, many or the class of an expanded clone; other rows omit it.

j_call v_call d_call clone_size cdr3_aa cdr3_nt
TRBJ2-3 TRBV12-3/TRBV12-4 - medium-sized CASSQTDTQYF TGTGCCAGCAGCCAGACAGATACGCAGTATTTT
TRBJ2-5 TRBV20-1 - - CSAGIIPLETQYF TGCAGTGCTGGGATCATTCCCCTAGAGACCCAGTACTTC
TRBJ1-2 TRBV7-2 TRBD1 few CASSSDSQGVYGYTF TGTGCCAGCAGCTCGGACTCCCAGGGGGTCTATGGCTACACCTTC
TRBJ1-3 TRBV9 - - CASSVGRLNSGNTIYF TGTGCCAGCAGCGTAGGGAGGTTAAACTCTGGAAACACCATATATTTT
TRBJ2-7 TRBV11-2 TRBD2 - CASSLAPGTSGDYEQYF TGTGCCAGCAGCTTAGCTCCCGGGACTAGCGGTGACTACGAGCAGTACTTC
TRBJ2-7 TRBV20-1 - - CSALPGGTYEQYF TGCAGTGCTCTCCCGGGGGGCACCTACGAGCAGTACTTC
TRBJ1-5 TRBV6-6 - many CASSYSVGDSNQPQHF TGTGCCAGCAGTTACTCGGTTGGGGATAGCAATCAGCCCCAGCATTTT
TRBJ2-3 TRBV2 - - CARSGSTDTQYF TGTGCCCGGTCCGGGAGCACAGATACGCAGTATTTT
TRBJ2-1 TRBV6-5 TRBD2 - CASSSQTSGRAEQFF TGTGCCAGCAGTTCCCAGACTAGCGGGAGGGCTGAGCAGTTCTTC
TRBJ2-1 TRBV15 - - CATSRDEESYNEQFF TGTGCCACCAGCAGAGATGAGGAATCCTACAATGAGCAGTTCTTC
TRBJ2-7 TRBV5-1 TRBD2 - CASSPPTSAYEQYF TGCGCCAGCAGCCCACCGACTAGCGCGTACGAGCAGTACTTC
TRBJ2-7 TRBV14 TRBD1 - CASRRGQCFGELYF TGCGCCAGTAGACGGGGACAGTGTTTTGGCGAGCTGTACTTC
TRBJ2-7 TRBV4-2 TRBD2 many CASSLTSGTFNYEQYF TGTGCCAGCAGCCTAACTAGCGGGACATTCAACTACGAGCAGTACTTC
TRBJ1-6 TRBV28 - many CASTPPLHF TGTGCCAGCACTCCACCCCTCCACTTT
TRBJ2-3 TRBV20-1 TRBD2 - CSARDGGRLDTQYF TGCAGTGCTAGAGACGGCGGGAGGTTAGATACGCAGTATTTT
TRBJ2-1 TRBV11-1 - once CASSSLGPPYSYNEQFF TGTGCCAGCAGCTCCCTAGGCCCCCCCTACTCCTACAATGAGCAGTTCTTC
TRBJ1-2 TRBV29-1 TRBD1 - CSVEDGTAVGYTF TGCAGCGTTGAAGATGGGACAGCGGTAGGCTACACCTTC
TRBJ2-7 TRBV6-2/TRBV6-3 - many CASSYTQPYEQYF TGTGCCAGCAGTTACACCCAACCCTACGAGCAGTACTTC
TRBJ2-7 TRBV29-1 - - CSAGAGGSGTYRAEQYF TGCAGCGCCGGCGCCGGGGGGAGCGGGACATATAGGGCGGAGCAGTACTTC
TRBJ2-3 TRBV15 - medium-sized CATSRERGGGSNTDTQYF TGTGCCACCAGCAGAGAAAGGGGCGGAGGGTCAAACACAGATACGCAGTATTTT
TRBJ2-1 TRBV19 TRBD2 medium-sized CASRLAGEWNEQFF TGTGCCAGTAGGCTGGCGGGAGAATGGAATGAGCAGTTCTTC
TRBJ2-6 TRBV19 TRBD2 - CASTYAGLAGSSSGANVLTF TGTGCCAGTACCTATGCGGGACTAGCGGGTTCATCCTCTGGGGCCAACGTCCTGACTTTC
TRBJ2-5 TRBV6-5 TRBD1 - CASSEWSGGGRETQYF TGTGCCAGCAGTGAATGGTCAGGGGGCGGGCGAGAGACCCAGTACTTC
TRBJ2-3 TRBV7-3 TRBD2 - CASSLGSSGRRGVDTQYF TGTGCCAGCAGCTTAGGGTCTAGCGGGAGACGTGGAGTAGATACGCAGTATTTT